Listed below are T cell receptor beta chains from one sample, sequenced in a study of blood T cell repertoires in COVID-19. Assay: immunoSEQ multiplex PCR; the TCRdb copy retains only in-frame clones and omits some. The sample lists roughly 84,000 clones; approximately 81% were seen once. The material sequenced was peripheral blood. These TCRs come from a woman aged 80 or older with acute or convalescent COVID-19. CDR3s include the opening cysteine and the closing phenylalanine or tryptophan. D genes are given only for firm matches. Only some rows state a clone size, as once, few, many or a class for expanded clones.

cdr3_aa | cdr3_nt | j_call | v_call | d_call | clone_size
CATSRDGGGGHNEQFF | TGTGCCACCAGCAGAGATGGCGGGGGGGGGCACAATGAGCAGTTCTTC | TRBJ2-1 | TRBV15 | TRBD2 | .
CASSPSGGIYGTGELFF | TGTGCCAGTAGTCCGTCAGGGGGCATCTACGGGACCGGGGAGCTGTTTTTT | TRBJ2-2 | TRBV19 | TRBD1 | once
CASSLGQGREYGYTF | TGTGCCAGCAGCCTCGGACAGGGAAGAGAGTATGGCTACACCTTC | TRBJ1-2 | TRBV5-4 | TRBD1 | few
CASSLRVLGEGADTQYF | TGTGCCAGCAGCCTCAGAGTCCTAGGGGAAGGGGCAGATACGCAGTATTTT | TRBJ2-3 | TRBV7-8 | . | .
CASSLNLASGNSYEQYF | TGTGCCAGCAGCTTAAATCTGGCTAGCGGTAACTCTTACGAGCAGTACTTC | TRBJ2-7 | TRBV7-9 | TRBD2 | .
CASSNSGNTEAFF | TGTGCCAGCAGTAACAGCGGTAACACTGAAGCTTTCTTT | TRBJ1-1 | TRBV6-6 | . | .
CASSPPVLYEQYF | TGTGCCAGCTCACCACCGGTACTCTACGAGCAGTACTTC | TRBJ2-7 | TRBV18 | . | .
CASRPGQGMGYF | TGTGCCAGCAGGCCGGGACAGGGAATGGGCTACTTC | TRBJ2-7 | TRBV6-5 | TRBD1 | .
CASSWSFSGTAATNEKLFF | TGTGCCAGCAGTTGGTCCTTCAGCGGGACCGCTGCAACTAATGAAAAACTGTTTTTT | TRBJ1-4 | TRBV28 | . | few
CASSLKGMNTEAFF | TGTGCCAGCAGCTTAAAGGGGATGAACACTGAAGCTTTCTTT | TRBJ1-1 | TRBV7-3 | . | .
CASSRGWGGYTF | TGCGCCAGCAGTAGGGGCTGGGGTGGCTACACCTTC | TRBJ1-2 | TRBV4-1 | . | .
CASTDGRGAVYEQFF | TGTGCCAGCACCGATGGGCGGGGGGCCGTTTATGAGCAGTTCTTC | TRBJ2-1 | TRBV28 | TRBD2 | .
CASSIGYRDRGTEAFF | TGTGCCAGCAGCATCGGGTACCGGGACAGGGGAACTGAAGCTTTCTTT | TRBJ1-1 | TRBV3-1/TRBV3-2 | TRBD1 | .
CASSSRAGNTEAFF | TGTGCCAGTAGCTCCCGGGCGGGGAACACTGAAGCTTTCTTT | TRBJ1-1 | TRBV19 | . | few
CASSSDRVLTDTQYF | TGTGCCAGCAGCTCCGACAGGGTTCTCACAGATACGCAGTATTTT | TRBJ2-3 | TRBV9 | TRBD1 | .
CASSLHRIFEQYF | TGTGCCAGCAGTTTGCACAGAATTTTCGAGCAGTACTTC | TRBJ2-7 | TRBV12-3/TRBV12-4 | . | .
CASSRQGETEAFF | TGTGCCAGCAGCAGACAGGGGGAGACTGAAGCTTTCTTT | TRBJ1-1 | TRBV11-3 | TRBD1 | .
CASTPSGGAYEQYF | TGTGCCAGCACTCCTAGCGGGGGGGCTTACGAGCAGTACTTC | TRBJ2-7 | TRBV27 | TRBD2 | .
CASSAGPRDGYTF | TGTGCCAGCAGCGCCGGGCCCAGGGATGGCTACACCTTC | TRBJ1-2 | TRBV2 | . | .
CAWSGTRTGELFF | TGTGCCTGGAGTGGGACACGCACCGGGGAGCTGTTTTTT | TRBJ2-2 | TRBV30 | . | .
CASRHSGGSTDTQYF | TGTGCCAGCAGGCATTCTGGCGGGAGCACAGATACGCAGTATTTT | TRBJ2-3 | TRBV27 | . | .
CASQKGQGPPGYGYTF | TGTGCCAGCCAGAAGGGACAGGGCCCTCCGGGCTATGGCTACACCTTC | TRBJ1-2 | TRBV19 | TRBD1 | .
CASSVRDYVSEQYF | TGTGCCAGCAGCGTTCGGGACTATGTCTCTGAGCAGTACTTC | TRBJ2-7 | TRBV6-5 | TRBD2 | .
CASSPGTGRLNEQFF | TGTGCCAGCTCACCCGGGACAGGGCGACTCAATGAGCAGTTCTTC | TRBJ2-1 | TRBV18 | TRBD1 | .
CAWSVLSYEQYF | TGTGCCTGGAGTGTCCTCTCCTACGAGCAGTACTTC | TRBJ2-7 | TRBV30 | . | .
CASRSTVSGNTIYF | TGTGCCAGCAGGTCGACAGTCTCTGGAAACACCATATATTTT | TRBJ1-3 | TRBV2 | . | .
CASSDPPGQPQHF | TGTGCCAGCAGTGACCCTCCGGGTCAGCCCCAGCATTTT | TRBJ1-5 | TRBV6-1 | . | .
CASTGDWASEQYF | TGTGCCAGTACCGGGGACTGGGCTTCTGAGCAGTACTTC | TRBJ2-7 | TRBV19 | . | .
CASIADRGNSNQPQHF | TGTGCCAGCATCGCCGACAGGGGAAACAGCAATCAGCCCCAGCATTTT | TRBJ1-5 | TRBV27 | TRBD1 | .
CASSRADLSTGELFF | TGTGCCAGCAGCCGCGCGGACTTATCCACCGGGGAGCTGTTTTTT | TRBJ2-2 | TRBV11-3 | . | .
CASSPYGGYGYTF | TGCGCCAGCAGCCCATACGGGGGGTATGGCTACACCTTC | TRBJ1-2 | TRBV4-3 | . | .
CASTENTEAFF | TGTGCCAGTACAGAGAACACTGAAGCTTTCTTT | TRBJ1-1 | TRBV19 | . | .
CASSLLAGTVRSYNEQFF | TGTGCCAGCAGCTTACTAGCGGGGACTGTACGATCCTACAATGAGCAGTTCTTC | TRBJ2-1 | TRBV7-9 | TRBD2 | once